This record covers a single T cell receptor beta chain. The antigen is not known. The data stem from a study of shared clonotypes between healthy human individuals. Study-wide context: Aged between 18 and 49, the donors were two women and a few men. General observations from the study: Only blood was sampled, and tissue TCR repertoires likely differ from blood ones.

The germline V gene has CDR1 MNHEY and CDR2 SMNVEV (reference sequence). CDR3 length: 17 residues. With 5 bases clipped from V and 4 bases from J, the junction kept 11 bases outside the gene matches. Researchers divided each subset's genomic DNA evenly across several immunoSEQ plates. Per the study methods: With immunoSEQ giving junction-only sequences and no quality scores, filtering differed. Here immunoSEQ multiplex PCR was the method, and the copy in TCRdb shows in-frame clones only, minus some. From that table come the V and J calls and clone size; the DNA was used to work out D and trimming. The sample has approximately 1,500,000 clones, 95% to 99% seen once.

The material sequenced was naive CD4+ T cells sorted from blood. Subset reported: CD45RA+ positively selected. The sequence derives from a young man in good health. This chain uses TRBV27 with TRBJ2-7, with TRBD2 identical over 13 bases. In DNA form, the CDR3 reads TGTGCCAGCAGTATTGGAAAGGGACTAGCGGGATGGTACGAGCAGTACTTC. Amino acid sequence: CASSIGKGLAGWYEQYF.